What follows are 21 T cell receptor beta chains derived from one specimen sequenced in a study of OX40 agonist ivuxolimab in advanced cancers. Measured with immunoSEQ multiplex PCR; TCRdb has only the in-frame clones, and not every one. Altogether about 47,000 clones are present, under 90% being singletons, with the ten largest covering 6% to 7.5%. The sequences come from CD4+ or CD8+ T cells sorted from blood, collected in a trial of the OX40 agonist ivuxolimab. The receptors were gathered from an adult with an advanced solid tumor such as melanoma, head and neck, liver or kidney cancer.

For the CDR3, the DNA is TGTGCCAGCAGTTACTCGGGAGTAACACAGCCCCAGCATTTT. It yields the protein CASSYSGVTQPQHF. V usage is TRBV6-5 and J usage is TRBJ1-5; D gene uncertain. This CDR3 comprises 14 residues. Between the trimmed V and J ends, which lost 0 bases and 7 bases, there was a span of 10 bases. Germline CDR1 reads MNHEY; CDR2 reads SVGAGI.

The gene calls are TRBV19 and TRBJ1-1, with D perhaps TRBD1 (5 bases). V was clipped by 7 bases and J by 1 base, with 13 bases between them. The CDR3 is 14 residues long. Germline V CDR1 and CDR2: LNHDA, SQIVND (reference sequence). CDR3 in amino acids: CASKIRDGNTEAFF. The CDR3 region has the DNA TGTGCCAGTAAAATCAGGGACGGGAACACTGAAGCTTTCTTT.

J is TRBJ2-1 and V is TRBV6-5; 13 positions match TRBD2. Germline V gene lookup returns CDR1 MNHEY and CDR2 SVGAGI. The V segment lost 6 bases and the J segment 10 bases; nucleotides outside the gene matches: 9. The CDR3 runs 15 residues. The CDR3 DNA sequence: TGTGCCAGCAGCCCTGGACTAGCGGGAGAGGGGGAGCAGTTCTTC. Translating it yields CASSPGLAGEGEQFF.

The CDR3: CASSQMGAQETQYF. The CDR3, as DNA: TGCGCCAGCAGCCAAATGGGAGCTCAAGAGACCCAGTACTTC. This rearrangement joins TRBV4-1 to TRBJ2-5; D might be TRBD2 (5 bases). Germline V CDR1 and CDR2: MGHRA, YSYEKL. The CDR3 consists of 14 residues. V was cut by 2 bases and J by 2 bases, with 9 bases left in between.

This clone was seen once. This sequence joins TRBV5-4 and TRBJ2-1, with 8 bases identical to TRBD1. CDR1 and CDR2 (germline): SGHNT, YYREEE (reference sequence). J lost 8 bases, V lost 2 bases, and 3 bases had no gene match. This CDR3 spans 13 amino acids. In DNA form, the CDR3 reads TGTGCCAGCAGCTTTCAGGGGGCGGATGAGCAGTTCTTC. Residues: CASSFQGADEQFF.

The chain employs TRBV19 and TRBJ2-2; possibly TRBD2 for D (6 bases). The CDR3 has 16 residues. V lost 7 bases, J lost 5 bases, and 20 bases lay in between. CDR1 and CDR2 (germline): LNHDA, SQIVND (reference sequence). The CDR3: CASTPGVAEGTGELFF. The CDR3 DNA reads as TGTGCCAGTACCCCGGGCGTAGCGGAGGGGACCGGGGAGCTGTTTTTT.

For the CDR3, the DNA is TGTGCCTGGACGGGGGATGAAGAGACCCAGTACTTC. Translated, it gives CAWTGDEETQYF. V and J are TRBV30 and TRBJ2-5; possibly TRBD2 for D (6 bases). In germline, CDR1 is GTSNPN, CDR2 SVGIG (reference sequence). V was trimmed by 4 bases and J by 3 bases, leaving 9 bases between them. The CDR3 covers 12 residues.

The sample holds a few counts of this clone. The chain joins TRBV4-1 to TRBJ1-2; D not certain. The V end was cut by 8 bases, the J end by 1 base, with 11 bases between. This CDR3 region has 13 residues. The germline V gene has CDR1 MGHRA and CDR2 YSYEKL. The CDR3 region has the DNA TGCGCCAGCTCGACTCGGATTAACTATGGCTACACCTTC. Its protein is CASSTRINYGYTF.

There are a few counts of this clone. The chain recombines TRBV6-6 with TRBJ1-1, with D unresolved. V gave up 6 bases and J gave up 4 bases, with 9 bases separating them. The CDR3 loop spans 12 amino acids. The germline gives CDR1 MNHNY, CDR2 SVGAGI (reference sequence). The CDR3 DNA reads TGTGCCAGCAGCGGGGTTAGCACTGAAGCTTTCTTT. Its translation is CASSGVSTEAFF.

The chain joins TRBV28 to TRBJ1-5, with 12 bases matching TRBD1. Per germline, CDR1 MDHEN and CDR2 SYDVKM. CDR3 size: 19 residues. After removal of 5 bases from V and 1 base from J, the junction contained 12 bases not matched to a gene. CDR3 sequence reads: CASSPYPGQGARSNQPQHF. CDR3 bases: TGTGCCAGCAGTCCCTACCCGGGACAGGGGGCGAGGAGCAATCAGCCCCAGCATTTT.

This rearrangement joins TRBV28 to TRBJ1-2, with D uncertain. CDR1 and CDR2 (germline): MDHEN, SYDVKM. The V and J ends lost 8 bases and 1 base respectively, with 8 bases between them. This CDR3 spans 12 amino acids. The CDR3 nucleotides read TGTGCCAGCGAGACTGTTAACTATGGCTACACCTTC. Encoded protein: CASETVNYGYTF.

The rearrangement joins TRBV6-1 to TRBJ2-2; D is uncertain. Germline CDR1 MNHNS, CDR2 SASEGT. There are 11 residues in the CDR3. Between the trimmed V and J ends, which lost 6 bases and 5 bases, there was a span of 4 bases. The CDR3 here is CASRRTGELFF. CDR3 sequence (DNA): TGTGCCAGCAGAAGGACCGGGGAGCTGTTTTTT.

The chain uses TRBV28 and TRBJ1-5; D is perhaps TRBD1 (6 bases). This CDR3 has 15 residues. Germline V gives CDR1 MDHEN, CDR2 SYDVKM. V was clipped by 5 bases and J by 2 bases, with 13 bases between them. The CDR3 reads CASSPSTGRNQPQHF. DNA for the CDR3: TGTGCCAGCAGTCCTTCGACAGGACGCAATCAGCCCCAGCATTTT. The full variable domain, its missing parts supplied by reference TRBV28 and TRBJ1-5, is DVKVTQSSRYLVKRTGEKVFLECVQDMDHENMFWYRQDPGLGLRLIYFSYDVKMKEKGDIPEGYSVSREKKERFSLILESASTNQTSMYLCASSPSTGRNQPQHFGDGTRLSIL.

The CDR3 DNA follows: TGCGCCAGCAGCCAAGAAGGGACAGGGGTGGCGGGTGGCTACACCTTC. Translated, it gives CASSQEGTGVAGGYTF. The chain has TRBV4-1 and TRBJ1-2, with 10 bases lining up with TRBD1. Germline V gene data show CDR1 as MGHRA and CDR2 as YSYEKL. The ends lost 0 bases at V and 7 bases at J; junction bases unmatched: 8. The CDR3 is 16 residues long.

The CDR3 coding sequence is TGTGCCAGCAGCAAACCTCGGGGGGCACACGAGCAGTACTTC. It codes for CASSKPRGAHEQYF. The chain links TRBV21-1 to TRBJ2-7; the table's TRBD2 call for D was not verified on the DNA. TRBV21-1 is termed a pseudogene. The CDR3 has 14 amino acids.

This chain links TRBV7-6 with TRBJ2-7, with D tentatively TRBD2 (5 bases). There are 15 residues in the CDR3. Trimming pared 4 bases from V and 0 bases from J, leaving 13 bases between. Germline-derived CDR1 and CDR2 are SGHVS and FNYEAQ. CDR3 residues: CASSSREGDSYEQYF. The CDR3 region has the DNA TGTGCCAGCAGCTCCCGAGAGGGAGACTCCTACGAGCAGTACTTC.

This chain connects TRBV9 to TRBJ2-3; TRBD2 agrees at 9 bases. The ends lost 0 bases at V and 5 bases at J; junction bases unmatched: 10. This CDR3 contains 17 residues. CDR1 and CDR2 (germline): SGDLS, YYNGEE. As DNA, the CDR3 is TGTGCCAGCAGCGTAGAGGGTAGCGGGGGTATAAGAGATACGCAGTATTTT. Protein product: CASSVEGSGGIRDTQYF.

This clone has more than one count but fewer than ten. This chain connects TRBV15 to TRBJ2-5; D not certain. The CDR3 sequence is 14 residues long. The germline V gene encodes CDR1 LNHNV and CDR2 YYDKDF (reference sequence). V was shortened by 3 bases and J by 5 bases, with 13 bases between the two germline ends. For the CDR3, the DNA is TGTGCCACCAGCAGGGGAATGACTCGCGAGACCCAGTACTTC. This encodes CATSRGMTRETQYF.

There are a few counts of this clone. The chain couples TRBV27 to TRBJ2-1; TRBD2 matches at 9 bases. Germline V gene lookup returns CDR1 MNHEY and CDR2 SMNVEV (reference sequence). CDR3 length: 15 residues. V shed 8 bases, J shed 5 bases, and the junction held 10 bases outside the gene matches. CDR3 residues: CASLEGAGGNNEQFF. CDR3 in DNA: TGTGCCAGCCTTGAGGGAGCGGGGGGCAACAATGAGCAGTTCTTC.

The CDR3 here is CASSPLEHRTGELFF. CDR3 sequence (DNA): TGTGCCAGCAGCCCACTCGAACACCGTACCGGGGAGCTGTTTTTT. The rearrangement links TRBV7-3 to TRBJ2-2; unclear D gene. Trimming took 5 bases from V and 5 from J, leaving 15 bases between them. There are 15 residues in the CDR3. The germline CDR1 and CDR2 sequences are SGHTA and FQGTGA.

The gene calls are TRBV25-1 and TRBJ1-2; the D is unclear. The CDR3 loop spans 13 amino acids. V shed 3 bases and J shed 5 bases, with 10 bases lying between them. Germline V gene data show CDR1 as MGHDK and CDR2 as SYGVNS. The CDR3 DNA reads TGTGCCAGCAGTGAGCTGGGGTTTTATGGCTACACCTTC. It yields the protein CASSELGFYGYTF.